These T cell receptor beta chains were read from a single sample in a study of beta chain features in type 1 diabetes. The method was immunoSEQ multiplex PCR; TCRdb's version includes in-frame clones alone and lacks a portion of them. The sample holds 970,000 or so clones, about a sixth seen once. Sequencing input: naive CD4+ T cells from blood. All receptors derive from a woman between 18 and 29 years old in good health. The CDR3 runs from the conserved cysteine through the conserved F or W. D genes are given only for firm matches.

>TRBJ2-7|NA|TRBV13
CASSLVPGSGVLEQYF
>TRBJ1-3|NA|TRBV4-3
CASSHLRQSSGNTIYF
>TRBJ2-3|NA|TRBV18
CASSRTAGSADTQYF
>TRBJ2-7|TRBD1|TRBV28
CASSLTGDTYEQYF
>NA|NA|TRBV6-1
CASSEAPVGGSGEQYF
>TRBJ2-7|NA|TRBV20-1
CSAPGGEQYF
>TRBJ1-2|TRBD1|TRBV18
CASSQGTEPANYGYTF
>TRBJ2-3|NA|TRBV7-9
CASSPQLGRNTDTQYF
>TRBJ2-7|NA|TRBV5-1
CASSFGYEQYF
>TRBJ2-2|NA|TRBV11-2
CASSFGTGELFF
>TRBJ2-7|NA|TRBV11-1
CASSISGGHYEQYF
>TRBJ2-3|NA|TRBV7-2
CASSPIFNWGGSDTDTQYF
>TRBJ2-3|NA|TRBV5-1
CASSFAGQTTQYF